This T cell receptor (beta chain) appears in the sequencing data of a study of glioma-infiltrating T cells. General study findings and limits: Tissue and blood shared very few CDR3 sequences. Non-neoplastic patients had below-expected tissue-blood divergence, while all gliomas exceeded expectation.

Amplification of TCR alpha and beta CDR3 regions from RNA used iRepertoire nested multiplex PCR. For one-step reverse transcription and amplification, about 90-450 ng of tissue mRNA or PBMC total RNA was used. TCRdb reanalysed the multiplex PCR reads using MiXCR and keeps one entry per CDR3 protein. Of over 100,000 distinct CDR3 sequences detected, 20% to 30% appear once; the ten largest clones hold 35%. The CDR3 contains 13 residues. V lost 2 bases and J 7 bases, leaving 12 bases between the germline ends. Germline CDR1 MNHEY, CDR2 SMNVEV (reference sequence). Ten or more counts support this clonotype. Its matching antigen is unknown.

Sequencing was done on a sample of glioma tissue, nonneoplastic brain tissue, or PBMCs (not recorded which). The clonotype was recovered from a human donor with low-grade glioma or glioblastoma, undergoing nonglioma brain surgery, or in good health (not recorded which). This chain connects TRBV27 to TRBJ2-7, with D possibly matching TRBD2 (6 bases). The CDR3 here is CASSLALRGEQYF. The CDR3 nucleotides are TGTGCCAGCAGTTTAGCTCTTCGGGGGGAGCAGTACTTC.